A single count supports the clone carrying this TCR beta chain. PCR employed 60 Vbeta and 13 Jbeta primers. Produced via immunoSEQ multiplex PCR; TCRdb's table is partial and in-frame only. The sample shows tens of thousands of clones, around four fifths of them seen only once. Germline values: CDR1 SGDLS, CDR2 YYNGEE. The V end was cut by 3 bases, the J end by 2 bases, with 9 bases between. The CDR3 sequence is 13 residues long. These data originate in a study of cytomegalovirus exposure and HLA in healthy donors. This chain connects TRBV9 to TRBJ2-7; no definite D call. The sample was PBMCs. This receptor was identified in a male donor in good health and CMV-seronegative. CDR3 amino acids: CASSETPTYEQYF. CDR3 DNA sequence: TGTGCCAGCAGCGAGACTCCCACCTACGAGCAGTACTTC.